What follows are 10 T cell receptor beta chains derived from one specimen sequenced in a study of blood T cell repertoires in COVID-19. Here immunoSEQ multiplex PCR was the method, and the copy in TCRdb shows in-frame clones only, minus some. The sample gives roughly 130,000 clones, over 85% of which show up once; about 4% is in the top ten. Sequenced: peripheral blood. These TCRs come from a man aged 45-65 years with active COVID-19.

This chain joins TRBV5-1 and TRBJ1-6; TRBD1 agrees at 9 bases. The ends lost 6 bases at V and 4 bases at J; junction bases unmatched: 2. Germline V CDR1 and CDR2: SGHRS, YFSETQ. The CDR3 has 14 residues. This chain's CDR3 is CASKGTGYNSPLHF. The CDR3 nucleotides are TGCGCCAGCAAGGGGACAGGGTATAATTCACCCCTCCACTTT.

The V call is TRBV9, the J call TRBJ2-2, with 7 positions matching TRBD1. This CDR3 comprises 15 residues. The ends lost 4 bases at V and 2 bases at J; junction bases unmatched: 5. Germline V gene sequence: CDR1 SGDLS, CDR2 YYNGEE. The CDR3 protein is CASSPGTENTGELFF. Written as DNA, the CDR3 is TGTGCCAGCAGCCCCGGGACAGAAAACACCGGGGAGCTGTTTTTT. Using reference TRBV9 and TRBJ2-2 for the parts outside the CDR3, the full variable domain is DSGVTQTPKHLITATGQRVTLRCSPRSGDLSVYWYQQSLDQGLQFLIQYYNGEERAKGNILERFSAQQFPDLHSELNLSSLELGDSALYFCASSPGTENTGELFFGEGSRLTVL.

The chain couples TRBV2 to TRBJ1-2, with D maybe TRBD1 (6 bases). Germline CDR1 and CDR2: SNHLY and FYNNEI. CDR3 length: 14 amino acids. The V end lost 5 bases, the J end lost 5 bases, and 15 bases lay between the germline ends. The CDR3 protein is CASSRGQLTYGYTF. The CDR3 bases are TGTGCCAGCAGTCGTGGACAGCTCACGTATGGCTACACCTTC.

A single count supports this clone. This rearrangement joins TRBV6-5 to TRBJ1-1; 7 bases agree with TRBD1. Germline CDR1 and CDR2: MNHEY and SVGAGI. The trim removed 5 bases at V and 5 bases at J, leaving 5 bases unmatched. This CDR3 has 13 amino acids. CDR3 loop: CASSKTGLTEAFF. The DNA of the CDR3 is TGTGCCAGCAGTAAGACAGGGTTAACTGAAGCTTTCTTT.

On this clone: The sample contains more than one DNA sequence encoding this CDR3. The rearrangement links TRBV2 to TRBJ1-4, with 7 bases lining up with TRBD1. Losses at the gene ends were 8 bases for V and 2 bases for J; bases not matched to a gene: 2. The CDR3 is made up of 13 amino acids. The V gene's germline CDR1 is SNHLY and CDR2 FYNNEI. The CDR3 spells CASSGQTNEKLFF. The CDR3 coding sequence is TGTGCCAGCTCGGGACAGACTAATGAAAAACTGTTTTTT.

V gene TRBV3-1 (or the pseudogene TRBV3-2) combines with J gene TRBJ2-1, with D unclear. The CDR3 length is 13 residues. The V end was cut by 3 bases, the J end by 4 bases, with 7 bases between. Germline V gene data show CDR1 as LGHDT and CDR2 as YNNKEL (reference sequence). CDR3 DNA sequence: TGTGCCAGCAGCCATCCCCTTTACAATGAGCAGTTCTTC. Translated: CASSHPLYNEQFF.

V gene TRBV3-1 (or the pseudogene TRBV3-2) combines with J gene TRBJ1-1; TRBD1 is a possible D gene (6 bases). The CDR3 sequence is 14 residues long. Trimming left V 3 bases short and J 0 bases short, with 8 bases between. Germline V gene sequence: CDR1 LGHDT, CDR2 YNNKEL (reference sequence). In DNA form, the CDR3 reads TGTGCCAGCAGCCACGGGGGGCTGAACACTGAAGCTTTCTTT. Protein sequence: CASSHGGLNTEAFF.

The CDR3 DNA reads as TGTGCCAGCAGGCCATCCTTAGCAGATACGCAGTATTTT. Its protein is CASRPSLADTQYF. The rearrangement uses TRBV5-4 and TRBJ2-3; D is unresolved. Germline assignment: CDR1 SGHNT and CDR2 YYREEE (reference sequence). With 5 bases removed from V and 4 bases from J, the gap between germline ends came to 11 bases. The length of the CDR3 is 13 residues.

V usage is TRBV10-3 and J usage is TRBJ1-6, with D maybe TRBD1 (6 bases). The CDR3 loop spans 15 amino acids. CDR1 and CDR2 (germline): ENHRY, SYGVKD. V shed 4 bases and J shed 5 bases, with 12 bases lying between them. The CDR3 sequence is CAISVGGQNNSPLHF. CDR3 nucleotides: TGTGCCATCAGTGTCGGAGGACAGAATAATTCACCCCTCCACTTT.

This sequence joins TRBV2 and TRBJ2-3, with 14 bases fitting TRBD2. Germline V gives CDR1 SNHLY, CDR2 FYNNEI. Trimming at V came to 6 bases and at J to 3 bases, leaving 5 bases not matched to a gene. The CDR3 has 16 amino acids. The CDR3 coding sequence is TGTGCCAGCAGAGAGGGACTAGCGGGAGCAACAGATACGCAGTATTTT. Translated: CASREGLAGATDTQYF.